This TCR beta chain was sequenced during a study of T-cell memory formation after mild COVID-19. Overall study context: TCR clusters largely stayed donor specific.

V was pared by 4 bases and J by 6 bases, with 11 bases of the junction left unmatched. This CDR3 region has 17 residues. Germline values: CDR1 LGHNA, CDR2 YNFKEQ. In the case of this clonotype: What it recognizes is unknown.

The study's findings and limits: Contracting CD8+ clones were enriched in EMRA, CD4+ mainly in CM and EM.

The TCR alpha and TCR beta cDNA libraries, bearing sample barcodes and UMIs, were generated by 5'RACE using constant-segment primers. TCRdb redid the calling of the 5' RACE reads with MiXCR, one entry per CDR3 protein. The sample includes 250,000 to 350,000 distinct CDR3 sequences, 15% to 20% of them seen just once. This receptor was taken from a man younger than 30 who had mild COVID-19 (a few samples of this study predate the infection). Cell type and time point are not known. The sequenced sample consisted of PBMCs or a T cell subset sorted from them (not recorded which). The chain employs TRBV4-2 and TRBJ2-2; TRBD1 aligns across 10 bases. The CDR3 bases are TGTGCCAGCAGCCCAGACCCGGGACAGGGGTTCGCCGGGGAGCTGTTTTTT. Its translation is CASSPDPGQGFAGELFF.